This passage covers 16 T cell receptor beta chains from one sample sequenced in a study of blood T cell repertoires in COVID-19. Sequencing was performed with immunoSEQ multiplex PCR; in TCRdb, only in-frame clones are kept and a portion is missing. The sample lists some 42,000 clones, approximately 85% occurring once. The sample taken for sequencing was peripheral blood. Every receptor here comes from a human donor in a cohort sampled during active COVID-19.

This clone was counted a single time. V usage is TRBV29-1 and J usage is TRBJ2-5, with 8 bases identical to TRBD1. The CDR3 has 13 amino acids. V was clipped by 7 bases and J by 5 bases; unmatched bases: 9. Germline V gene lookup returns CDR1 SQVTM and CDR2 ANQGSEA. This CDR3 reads CSADPGGRETQYF. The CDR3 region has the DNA TGCAGCGCCGACCCAGGGGGCAGGGAGACCCAGTACTTC.

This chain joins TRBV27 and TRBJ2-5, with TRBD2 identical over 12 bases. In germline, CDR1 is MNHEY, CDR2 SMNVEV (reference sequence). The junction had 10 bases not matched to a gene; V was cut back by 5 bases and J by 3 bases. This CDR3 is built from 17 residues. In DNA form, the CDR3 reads TGTGCCAGCAGTCCCCTAGGAAGACTAGCGGGGGAAGAGACCCAGTACTTC. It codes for CASSPLGRLAGEETQYF.

The CDR3 region is CASSSGQATWGSEAFF. CDR3 nucleotides: TGTGCCAGCAGCTCGGGACAGGCCACCTGGGGATCTGAAGCTTTCTTT. J is TRBJ1-1 and V is TRBV7-8, with 8 bases that match TRBD1. The CDR3 spans 16 residues. Germline V gene sequence: CDR1 SGHVS, CDR2 FQNEAQ. V lost 4 bases to trimming and J lost 6 bases; unmatched junction nucleotides: 13.

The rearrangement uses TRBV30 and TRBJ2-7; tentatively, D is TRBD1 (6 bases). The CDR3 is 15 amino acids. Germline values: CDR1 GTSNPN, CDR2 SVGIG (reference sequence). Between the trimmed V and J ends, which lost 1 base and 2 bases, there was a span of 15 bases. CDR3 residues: CAWSGSEQGAYEQYF. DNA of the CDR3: TGTGCCTGGAGTGGGTCAGAACAGGGAGCCTACGAGCAGTACTTC.

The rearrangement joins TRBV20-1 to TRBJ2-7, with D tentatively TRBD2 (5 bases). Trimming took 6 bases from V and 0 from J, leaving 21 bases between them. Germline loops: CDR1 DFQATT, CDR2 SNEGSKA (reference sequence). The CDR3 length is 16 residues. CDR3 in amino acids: CSASKVGLANSYEQYF. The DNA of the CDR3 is TGCAGTGCCAGTAAAGTTGGGCTAGCTAACTCCTACGAGCAGTACTTC.

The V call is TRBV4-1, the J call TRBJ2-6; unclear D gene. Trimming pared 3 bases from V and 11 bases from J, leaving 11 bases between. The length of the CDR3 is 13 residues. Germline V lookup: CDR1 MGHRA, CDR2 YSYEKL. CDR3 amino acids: CASSQARVDVLTF. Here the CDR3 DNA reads TGCGCCAGCAGCCAGGCACGGGTTGACGTCCTGACTTTC.

CDR3 residues: CASSKGVSNQPQHF. CDR3 in DNA: TGTGCCAGTAGTAAAGGGGTTAGCAATCAGCCCCAGCATTTT. This chain links TRBV19 with TRBJ1-5; weak D call: TRBD1 (5 bases). Deletions cut 4 bases from V and 0 bases from J, with 7 bases between. Germline V CDR1 and CDR2: LNHDA, SQIVND (reference sequence). The CDR3 extends over 14 amino acids. Variable domain in full (rest from reference TRBV19 and TRBJ1-5): DGGITQSPKYLFRKEGQNVTLSCEQNLNHDAMYWYRQDPGQGLRLIYYSQIVNDFQKGDIAEGYSVSREKKESFPLTVTSAQKNPTAFYLCASSKGVSNQPQHFGDGTRLSIL.

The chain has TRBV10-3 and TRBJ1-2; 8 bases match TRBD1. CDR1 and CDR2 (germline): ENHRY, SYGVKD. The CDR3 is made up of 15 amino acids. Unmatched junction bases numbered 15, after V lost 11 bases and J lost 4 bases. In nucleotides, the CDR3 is TGTGCCTCTCAGGGGGCAGCGTCGGGGTCCTATGGCTACACCTTC. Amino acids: CASQGAASGSYGYTF.

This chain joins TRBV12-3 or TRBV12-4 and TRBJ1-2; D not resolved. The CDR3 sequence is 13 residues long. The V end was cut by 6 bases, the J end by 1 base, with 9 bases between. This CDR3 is CASSQVSNYGYTF. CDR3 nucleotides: TGTGCCAGCAGCCAAGTCAGTAACTATGGCTACACCTTC.

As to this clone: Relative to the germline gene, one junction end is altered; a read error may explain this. CDR3 sequence (DNA): TGTGCCAGCAGCTCACAGGGGGAGTACGTGCAGTACTTC. Amino acid sequence: CASSSQGEYVQYF. The chain links TRBV4-2 to TRBJ2-7, with 8 positions matching TRBD1. CDR3 size: 13 residues. Germline values: CDR1 LGHNA, CDR2 YNFKEQ.

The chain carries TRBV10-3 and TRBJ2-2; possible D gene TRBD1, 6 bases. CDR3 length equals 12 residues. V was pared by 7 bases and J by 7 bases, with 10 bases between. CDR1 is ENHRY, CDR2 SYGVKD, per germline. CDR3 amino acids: CAITEGGGELFF. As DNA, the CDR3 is TGTGCCATCACTGAAGGGGGCGGGGAGCTGTTTTTT.

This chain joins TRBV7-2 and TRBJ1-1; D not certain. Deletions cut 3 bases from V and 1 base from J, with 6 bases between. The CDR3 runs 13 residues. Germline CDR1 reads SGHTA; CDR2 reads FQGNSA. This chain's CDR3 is CASSFEQNTEAFF. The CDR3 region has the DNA TGTGCCAGCAGCTTTGAACAGAACACTGAAGCTTTCTTT.

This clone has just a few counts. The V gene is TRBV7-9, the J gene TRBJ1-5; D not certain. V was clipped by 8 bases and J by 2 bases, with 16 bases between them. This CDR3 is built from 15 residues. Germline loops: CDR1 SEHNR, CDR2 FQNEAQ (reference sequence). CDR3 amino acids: CASSLGSGRNQPQHF. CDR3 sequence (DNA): TGTGCCAGCTCGCTGGGGAGCGGGCGCAATCAGCCCCAGCATTTT.

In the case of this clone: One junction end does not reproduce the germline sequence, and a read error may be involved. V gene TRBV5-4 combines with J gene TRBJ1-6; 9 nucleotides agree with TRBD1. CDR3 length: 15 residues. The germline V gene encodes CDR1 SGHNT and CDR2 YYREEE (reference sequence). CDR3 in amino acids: CTSSLDRGRNSPLHF. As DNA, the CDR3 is TGTACCAGCAGCTTGGACAGGGGTAGGAATTCACCCCTCCACTTT.

The CDR3 protein is CSVEPVEAGGVTQYF. Written as DNA, the CDR3 is TGCAGCGTTGAGCCCGTGGAGGCGGGGGGCGTGACCCAGTACTTC. The gene calls are TRBV29-1 and TRBJ2-5; 8 nucleotides line up with TRBD2. The V gene's germline CDR1 is SQVTM and CDR2 ANQGSEA. V lost 3 bases, J lost 7 bases, and 13 bases stayed unmatched. The CDR3 consists of 15 residues.

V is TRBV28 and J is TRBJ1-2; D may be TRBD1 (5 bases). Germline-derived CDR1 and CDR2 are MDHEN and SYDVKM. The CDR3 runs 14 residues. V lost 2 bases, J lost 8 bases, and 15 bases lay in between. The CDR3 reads CASSLEGVWGGYTF. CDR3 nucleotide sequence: TGTGCCAGCAGTTTAGAAGGGGTGTGGGGAGGCTACACCTTC.